The sequence of this T cell receptor beta chain was determined in a study of cytomegalovirus exposure and HLA in healthy donors. The donors were in the approximately 120-subject validation cohort; that cohort was separate from the approximately 670-subject first cohort. V lost 0 bases and J 0 bases, leaving 13 bases between the germline ends. The CDR3 consists of 16 residues. In germline, CDR1 is SGDLS, CDR2 YYNGEE. Points from the study as a whole: Overall, some 160 TCR beta chains were annotated as cytomegalovirus-associated. Within the approximately 120 validation repertoires, first-cohort TCR clusters tended to co-occur, according to a later analysis. As was reported, the classifier diagnosed cytomegalovirus status with high specificity and sensitivity.

Libraries were prepared by immunoSEQ multiplex PCR; TCRdb keeps only in-frame clonotypes and omits some of them. The profile covers approximately 200,000 clones, with approximately 88% appearing a single time and roughly 6.5% taken by the ten largest. As regards this clone: The antigen remains unidentified.

The chain recombines TRBV9 with TRBJ2-7, with D perhaps matching TRBD2 (6 bases). Sequenced: PBMCs. This TCR was sampled from a man aged 18 to 30 in good health and CMV-seropositive. CDR3 residues: CASSVGPGVASYEQYF. The CDR3 DNA reads TGTGCCAGCAGCGTAGGTCCGGGAGTCGCCTCCTACGAGCAGTACTTC.